A single sample gave rise to the 14 T cell receptor beta chains below, sequenced in a study of shared clonotypes between healthy human individuals. Naive CD8 cells comprised CD45RO-negative, CCR7-positively selected cells, excluding terminally differentiated effector memory CD45RA+ cells. Measured with immunoSEQ multiplex PCR; TCRdb has only the in-frame clones, and not every one. The sample records about 680,000 clones, 92% being singletons. The material sequenced was naive CD8+ T cells sorted from blood. Source of these receptors: a man younger than 45 in good health.

The chain recombines TRBV9 with TRBJ2-4, with D possibly matching TRBD1 (6 bases). The CDR3 is 14 residues long. Germline values: CDR1 SGDLS, CDR2 YYNGEE. Trimming stripped 4 bases from V and 8 bases from J, with 16 bases between. Here the CDR3 DNA reads TGTGCCAGCAGCTTAGGGACAAGTCCCCACATTCAGTACTTC. Protein sequence: CASSLGTSPHIQYF.

The chain combines TRBV7-9 with TRBJ2-3; D not certain. The V gene lost 5 bases and the J gene lost 2 bases, with 14 bases spanning the gap. Germline CDR1 is SEHNR and CDR2 is FQNEAQ (reference sequence). The CDR3 totals 15 residues. The CDR3 region has the DNA TGTGCCAGCAGCCGCCCCGACCATAACACAGATACGCAGTATTTT. Protein: CASSRPDHNTDTQYF.

The chain recombines TRBV27 with TRBJ1-1; no firm D call. Germline CDR1 and CDR2: MNHEY and SMNVEV (reference sequence). CDR3 length: 15 amino acids. The V gene lost 1 base and the J gene lost 4 bases, with 13 bases spanning the gap. CDR3 in amino acids: CASSLWADPGTEAFF. CDR3 nucleotide sequence: TGTGCCAGCAGTTTATGGGCAGACCCCGGCACTGAAGCTTTCTTT.

The chain has TRBV10-3 and TRBJ2-7; TRBD1 agrees at 9 bases. V lost 2 bases and J lost 2; bases outside the gene matches: 10. This CDR3 is 17 amino acids long. Germline V CDR1 and CDR2: ENHRY, SYGVKD. The CDR3 nucleotides read TGTGCCATCAGTGAGCCCCTAACGGGACAGGGAGCCTACGAGCAGTACTTC. It translates to CAISEPLTGQGAYEQYF.

The chain is built from TRBV7-2 and TRBJ2-1, with D possibly called TRBD1 or TRBD2 (6 bases each). The CDR3 covers 13 residues. CDR1 is SGHTA and CDR2 is FQGNSA in the germline V gene. V lost 5 bases and J 8 bases, leaving 13 bases between the germline ends. The CDR3 sequence: CASSPPGGDEQFF. CDR3 in DNA: TGTGCCAGCAGCCCCCCCGGGGGCGATGAGCAGTTCTTC. The full variable domain, in which reference TRBV7-2 and TRBJ2-1 provide the parts outside the CDR3, is GAGVSQSPSNKVTEKGKDVELRCDPISGHTALYWYRQSLGQGLEFLIYFQGNSAPDKSGLPSDRFSAERTGGSVSTLTIQRTQQEDSAVYLCASSPPGGDEQFFGPGTRLTVL.

The chain couples TRBV11-2 to TRBJ2-5; 7 nucleotides match TRBD1. This CDR3 contains 15 residues. Looked up from germline, CDR1 is SGHAT and CDR2 is FQNNGV. With V trimmed by 4 bases and J by 4 bases, 9 bases remained unmatched. This CDR3 is CASSSLTPGGETQYF. CDR3 in DNA: TGTGCCAGCAGCTCCCTTACCCCAGGGGGAGAGACCCAGTACTTC.

The J gene is TRBJ2-1, the V gene TRBV27; 8 bases map to TRBD1. The CDR3 totals 12 residues. Trimming took 7 bases from V and 5 from J; bases not matched to a gene: 1. Germline CDR1 and CDR2: MNHEY and SMNVEV (reference sequence). CDR3 sequence reads: CASKQGDNEQFF. DNA of the CDR3: TGTGCCAGCAAACAGGGGGACAATGAGCAGTTCTTC.

The sample holds a few counts of this clone. The rearrangement joins TRBV7-9 to TRBJ2-7, with 10 bases aligning to TRBD1. This CDR3 is built from 13 residues. Germline V gives CDR1 SEHNR, CDR2 FQNEAQ (reference sequence). After removal of 7 bases from V and 2 bases from J, the junction contained 2 bases not matched to a gene. CDR3 DNA sequence: TGTGCCAGCATGGGACAGGGGACCTACGAGCAGTACTTC. Translation: CASMGQGTYEQYF.

This clone has just one count. The chain uses TRBV5-8 and TRBJ1-2, with D unclear. The CDR3 sequence is 13 residues long. Trimming cost V 0 bases and J 2 bases, with 5 bases left between them. Germline V gives CDR1 SGHTS, CDR2 YDEGEE. CDR3 in DNA: TGTGCCAGCAGCTTGGTGGGGAACTATGGCTACACCTTC. This encodes CASSLVGNYGYTF.

This clone was found a few times. This rearrangement joins TRBV27 to TRBJ2-2; no reliable D call. CDR3 length: 14 residues. Germline CDR1 is MNHEY and CDR2 is SMNVEV (reference sequence). Between the trimmed V and J ends, which lost 0 bases and 7 bases, there was a span of 9 bases. As DNA, the CDR3 is TGTGCCAGCAGTTTATCGACCACGGGCGGGGAGCTGTTTTTT. Translating it yields CASSLSTTGGELFF.

The genes are TRBV13 and TRBJ2-7, with D perhaps TRBD2 (6 bases). Per germline, CDR1 PRHDT and CDR2 FYEKMQ (reference sequence). Trimming took 5 bases from V and 3 from J, leaving 14 bases between them. The CDR3 loop spans 14 amino acids. The chain's CDR3 is CASSTGLLGYEQYF. The DNA for the CDR3 is TGTGCCAGCAGCACGGGACTCTTGGGCTACGAGCAGTACTTC.

The chain carries TRBV28 and TRBJ2-1; TRBD2 aligns across 10 bases. The V gene's germline CDR1 is MDHEN and CDR2 SYDVKM. CDR3 length: 18 amino acids. Losses at the gene ends were 4 bases for V and 4 bases for J; bases not matched to a gene: 13. The chain's CDR3 is CASSSGLAAREGYNEQFF. In DNA, the CDR3 is TGTGCCAGCAGTTCTGGACTAGCGGCCCGTGAGGGATACAATGAGCAGTTCTTC. The entire variable domain, with the rest obtained from reference TRBV28 and TRBJ2-1, is as follows: DVKVTQSSRYLVKRTGEKVFLECVQDMDHENMFWYRQDPGLGLRLIYFSYDVKMKEKGDIPEGYSVSREKKERFSLILESASTNQTSMYLCASSSGLAAREGYNEQFFGPGTRLTVL.

The chain employs TRBV4-1 and TRBJ2-1; 9 bases line up with TRBD2. The CDR3 extends over 17 amino acids. The V gene end was trimmed by 1 base and the J gene end by 6 bases; junction bases not matched to a gene: 10. Germline V CDR1 and CDR2: MGHRA, YSYEKL. The CDR3 reads CASSQAQEREALNEQFF. The CDR3 DNA is TGCGCCAGCAGCCAAGCCCAAGAGCGGGAGGCCCTCAATGAGCAGTTCTTC.

The rearrangement uses TRBV5-6 and TRBJ2-7, with no clear D. With 0 bases removed from V and 2 bases from J, the gap between germline ends came to 9 bases. Per germline, CDR1 SGHDT and CDR2 YYEEEE. The CDR3 extends over 14 amino acids. CDR3 sequence: CASSLGRYPYEQYF. The CDR3 DNA reads TGTGCCAGCAGCTTGGGCCGATACCCCTACGAGCAGTACTTC.